The sequence of this TCR beta chain was determined in a study of OX40 agonist ivuxolimab in advanced cancers. Study context: At 0.01 to 10 mg/kg, ivuxolimab was administered intravenously to patients every 2 weeks. Patients undergoing dose escalation presented with hepatocellular carcinoma, melanoma, renal cell or head and neck cancer.

V was clipped by 0 bases and J by 9 bases, with 9 bases between them. The CDR3 has 12 residues. Per the germline V gene, CDR1 is SGHDN and CDR2 is FVKESK. This clone was seen more than once but under ten times. Its antigen is not identified. This table comes from immunoSEQ multiplex PCR, and its TCRdb copy is limited to in-frame clones, with some not included. The sample lists around 65,000 clones; approximately 85% were seen once. Study findings and constraints: Expanded clones tended on average to be more numerous among CD8+ T cells than CD4+. Among the lowest peripheral clonal expansion occurred in 0.1-3.0 mg/kg partial responders.

The chain joins TRBV14 to TRBJ2-7; weak D call: TRBD2 (5 bases). The sequencing here drew on CD4+ or CD8+ T cells sorted from blood, taken in a trial of the OX40 agonist ivuxolimab. The TCR originated in an adult with an advanced solid tumor such as melanoma, head and neck, liver or kidney cancer. CDR3 nucleotides: TGTGCCAGCAGCCAAGATCGGACTGTGCAGTACTTC. Its translation: CASSQDRTVQYF. Supplemented by reference TRBV14 and TRBJ2-7, the full variable domain reads EAGVTQFPSHSVIEKGQTVTLRCDPISGHDNLYWYRRVMGKEIKFLLHFVKESKQDESGMPNNRFLAERTGGTYSTLKVQPAELEDSGVYFCASSQDRTVQYFGPGTRLTVT.